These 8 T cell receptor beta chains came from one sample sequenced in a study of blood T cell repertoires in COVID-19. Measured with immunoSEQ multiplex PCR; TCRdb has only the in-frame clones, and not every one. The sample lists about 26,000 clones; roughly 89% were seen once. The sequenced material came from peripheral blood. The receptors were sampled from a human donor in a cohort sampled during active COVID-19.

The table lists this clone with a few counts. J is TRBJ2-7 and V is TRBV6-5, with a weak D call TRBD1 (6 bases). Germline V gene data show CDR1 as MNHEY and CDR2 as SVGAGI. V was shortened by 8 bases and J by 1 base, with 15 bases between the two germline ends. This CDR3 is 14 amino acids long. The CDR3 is CASSPVGTSYEQYF. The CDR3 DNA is TGTGCCAGCTCCCCGGTTGGGACATCCTACGAGCAGTACTTC.

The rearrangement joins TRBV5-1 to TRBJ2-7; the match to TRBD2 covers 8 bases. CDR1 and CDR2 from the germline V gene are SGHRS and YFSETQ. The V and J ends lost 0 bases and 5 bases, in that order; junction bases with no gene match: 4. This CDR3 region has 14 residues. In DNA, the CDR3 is TGCGCCAGCAGCTTGGGCGGGAGGTCCGACGAGCAGTACTTC. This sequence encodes CASSLGGRSDEQYF.

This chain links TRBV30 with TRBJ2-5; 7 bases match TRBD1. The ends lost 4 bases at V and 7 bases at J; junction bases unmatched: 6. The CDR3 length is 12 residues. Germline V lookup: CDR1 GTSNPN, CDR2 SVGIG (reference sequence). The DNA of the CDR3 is TGTGCCTGGACGAGGGGGCTTAGGACCCAGTACTTC. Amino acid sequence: CAWTRGLRTQYF.

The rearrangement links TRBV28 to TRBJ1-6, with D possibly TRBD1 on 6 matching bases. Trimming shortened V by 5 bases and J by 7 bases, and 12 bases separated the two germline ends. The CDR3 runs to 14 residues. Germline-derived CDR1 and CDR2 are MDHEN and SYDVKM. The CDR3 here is CASSTGTTNSPLHF. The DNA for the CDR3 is TGTGCCAGCAGTACCGGGACAACGAATTCACCCCTCCACTTT.

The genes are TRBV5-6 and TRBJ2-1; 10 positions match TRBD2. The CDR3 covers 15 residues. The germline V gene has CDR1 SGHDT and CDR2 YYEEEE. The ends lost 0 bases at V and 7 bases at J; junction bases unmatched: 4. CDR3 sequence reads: CASSLVASGSNEQFF. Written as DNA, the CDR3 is TGTGCCAGCAGCTTGGTGGCTAGCGGGAGTAATGAGCAGTTCTTC.

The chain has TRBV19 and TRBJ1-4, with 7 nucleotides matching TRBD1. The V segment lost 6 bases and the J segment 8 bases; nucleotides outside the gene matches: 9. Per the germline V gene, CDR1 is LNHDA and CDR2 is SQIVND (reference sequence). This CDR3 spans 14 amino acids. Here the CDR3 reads CASRRQGQAEKLFF. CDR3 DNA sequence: TGTGCCAGTAGAAGACAGGGTCAGGCGGAAAAACTGTTTTTT.

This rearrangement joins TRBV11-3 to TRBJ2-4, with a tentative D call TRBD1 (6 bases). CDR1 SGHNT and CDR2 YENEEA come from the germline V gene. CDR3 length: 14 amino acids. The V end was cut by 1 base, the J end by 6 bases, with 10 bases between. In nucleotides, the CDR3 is TGTGCCAGCAGCTTAGGACAGGCCTCAAACATTCAGTACTTC. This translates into CASSLGQASNIQYF. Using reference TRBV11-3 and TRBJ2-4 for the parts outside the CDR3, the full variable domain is EAGVVQSPRYKIIEKKQPVAFWCNPISGHNTLYWYLQNLGQGPELLIRYENEEAVDDSQLPKDRFSAERLKGVDSTLKIQPAELGDSAVYLCASSLGQASNIQYFGAGTRLSVL.

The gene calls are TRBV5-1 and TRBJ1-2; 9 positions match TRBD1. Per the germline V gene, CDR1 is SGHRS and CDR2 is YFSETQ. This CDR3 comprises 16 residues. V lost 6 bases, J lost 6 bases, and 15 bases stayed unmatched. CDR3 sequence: CASTRDRAESGHGYTF. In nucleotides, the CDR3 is TGCGCCAGCACCCGGGACAGGGCTGAATCTGGCCATGGCTACACCTTC. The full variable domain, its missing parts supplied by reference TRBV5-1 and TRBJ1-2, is KAGVTQTPRYLIKTRGQQVTLSCSPISGHRSVSWYQQTPGQGLQFLFEYFSETQRNKGNFPGRFSGRQFSNSRSEMNVSTLELGDSALYLCASTRDRAESGHGYTFGSGTRLTVV.